This entry is about one TCR beta chain. The data stem from a study of T cell changes during pregnancy in multiple sclerosis. Trimming removed 7 bases from V and 1 base from J, with 20 bases in between. Per germline, CDR1 LNHDA and CDR2 SQIVND (reference sequence). The CDR3 covers 18 residues. This table comes from immunoSEQ multiplex PCR, and its TCRdb copy is limited to in-frame clones, with some not included. Counted here are 35,000 to 55,000 clones, approximately 92% occurring once; the ten biggest clones make up 0.65% to 0.9%. The genes are TRBV19 and TRBJ2-6, with a weak D call TRBD1 (6 bases). Sequencing was performed on CD4+ T cells from peripheral blood mononuclear cells, taken before pregnancy. The receptor was isolated from a female donor with multiple sclerosis, enrolled in a pregnancy study. The CDR3 loop reads CASTGKTGGGSGANVLTF. For the CDR3, the DNA is TGTGCCAGTACGGGAAAGACAGGTGGAGGTTCTGGGGCCAACGTCCTGACTTTC.